This entry lists 17 T cell receptor beta chains sequenced from one sample in a study of tumor-infiltrating lymphocytes in primary liver carcinoma. The researchers produced TCR beta cDNA from about 510 ng total RNA with a constant-region primer. Amplification in three nested multiplex PCR rounds with slightly modified ARM-PCR gave rise to TCR beta libraries. The opening two PCR rounds, approximately 10 cycles each, paired TRBV1-TRBV30 forward primers with a C-beta reverse primer. MiXCR was run by TCRdb on the multiplex PCR reads, yielding one entry per CDR3 protein. Here the sample spans fewer than 350,000 distinct CDR3 sequences, over 55% being singletons. The researchers obtained blood RNA from unsorted whole blood and also extracted germline DNA. The sample was peripheral blood. These receptors all stem from a man aged 35-49 years with primary liver carcinoma and hepatitis B virus infection.

Worth noting for this clonotype: This may be a read error: a much more frequent sequence differs by one nucleotide. The chain employs TRBV12-3 or TRBV12-4 and TRBJ2-3; D gene unclear. The CDR3 loop spans 13 amino acids. V lost 7 bases, J lost 5 bases, and 13 bases lay in between. CDR3 in amino acids: CASTFGSGDTQYF. The CDR3 DNA sequence: TGTGCCAGCACTTTCGGGTCCGGAGATACGCAGTATTTT.

The rearrangement uses TRBV30 and TRBJ2-2; a possible D gene is TRBD2 (6 bases). In germline, CDR1 is GTSNPN, CDR2 SVGIG (reference sequence). This CDR3 region has 12 residues. Trimming shortened V by 1 base and J by 6 bases, and 6 bases separated the two germline ends. The DNA for the CDR3 is TGTGCCTGGAGTGCGGGGGCCGGGGAGCTGTTTTTT. Amino acid sequence: CAWSAGAGELFF.

Comments on this clonotype: A read error is possible here, since a much larger clone lies one base away. The chain couples TRBV29-1 to TRBJ2-7, with 7 bases matching TRBD1. Germline-derived CDR1 and CDR2 are SQVTM and ANQGSEA. This CDR3 has 11 residues. Germline trimming cut 4 bases from V and 12 bases from J; bases unmatched to any gene: 9. In nucleotides, the CDR3 is TGCAGCGTTGCGAATGAGGGACAGACGTACTTC. Translation: CSVANEGQTYF.

Details on this clonotype: This may come from a read error, since a much larger clone is one base off. The chain uses TRBV6-6 and TRBJ2-6; TRBD1 matches 8 bases. Germline V gene lookup returns CDR1 MNHNY and CDR2 SVGAGI (reference sequence). This CDR3 has 17 residues. For the CDR3, the DNA is TGTGTCAGAACTCAAGGGACAGGTCGAACTGGGGCCAACGTCCTGACTTTC. It yields the protein CVRTQGTGRTGANVLTF.

The V gene is TRBV10-3, the J gene TRBJ1-1; 7 nucleotides align to TRBD1. Trimming cost V 6 bases and J 4 bases; bases outside gene matches: 14. Germline assignment: CDR1 ENHRY and CDR2 SYGVKD. The CDR3 totals 16 residues. The CDR3 nucleotides read TGTGCCATCAGGGGGAAGTCACAGGGGTTGAGCACTGAAGCTTTCTTT. It codes for CAIRGKSQGLSTEAFF.

This clonotype was counted a few times. The chain recombines TRBV28 with TRBJ2-5; TRBD2 is a possible D gene (6 bases). V was shortened by 6 bases and J by 10 bases, with 24 bases between the two germline ends. The CDR3 has 15 residues. Germline V lookup: CDR1 MDHEN, CDR2 SYDVKM. The CDR3 protein is CASSDPSAPQRGQYF. CDR3 coding DNA: TGTGCCAGCAGCGACCCTAGCGCACCGCAGAGGGGCCAGTACTTC.

This clonotype was found once. An end of the junction differs from the germline gene, which may be a read error. This chain joins TRBV6-5 and TRBJ1-1; D call uncertain. The CDR3 covers 13 residues. The germline CDR1 and CDR2 sequences are MNHEY and SVGAGI. CDR3 residues: CASSYSGNTLALF. The CDR3 DNA sequence: TGTGCCAGCAGTTACTCGGGGAACACTTTAGCTCTCTTT.

A note on this clonotype: A much larger clone differs from this one at a single base, so this may be a read error. The rearrangement joins TRBV4-1 to TRBJ2-1; the match to TRBD2 covers 8 bases. CDR3 length: 16 residues. In germline, CDR1 is MGHRA, CDR2 YSYEKL. With V trimmed by 4 bases and J by 6 bases, 11 bases remained unmatched. The CDR3 DNA sequence: TGCGCCAGCAGCCCGCATTCAGGACTAGCAACCAATGAGCAGTTCTTC. Translation gives CASSPHSGLATNEQFF.

A word on this clonotype: One end of the junction fails to match germline, which may point to a read error. The CDR3 coding sequence is TGTGCCAACAGTGTTACTAGCGGGCAGACCTACGAGCAGTACTTC. It translates to CANSVTSGQTYEQYF. The chain is built from TRBV6-1 and TRBJ2-7, with 9 bases identical to TRBD2. The CDR3 contains 15 residues. CDR1 is MNHNS, CDR2 SASEGT, per germline.

With respect to this clonotype: A much larger clone differs from this one at a single base, so this may be a read error. The chain combines TRBV4-3 with TRBJ2-5; D uncertain. CDR1 and CDR2 from the germline V gene are LGHNA and YSLEER. The length of the CDR3 is 14 residues. The V and J ends lost 4 bases and 2 bases respectively, with 11 bases between them. Here the CDR3 DNA reads TGCGCCAGCAGCCGGAACGCATGGCAAGAGACCCAGTACTTC. Amino acids: CASSRNAWQETQYF.

This clonotype was detected a few times. The chain carries TRBV4-1 and TRBJ1-5; TRBD1 is a possible D gene (5 bases). The CDR3 sequence is 17 residues long. Germline V gives CDR1 MGHRA, CDR2 YSYEKL. Trimming removed 4 bases at V and 3 bases at J, with 19 bases between. The CDR3: CASSLSAGKWDNQPQHF. CDR3 DNA: TGCGCCAGCAGCCTAAGTGCAGGGAAGTGGGACAATCAGCCCCAGCATTTT.

In the case of this clonotype: This could be a read error, since a much larger clone is one nucleotide away. This chain joins TRBV12-3 or TRBV12-4 and TRBJ2-1, with D unclear. Trimming took 6 bases from V and 0 from J, leaving 9 bases between them. This CDR3 has 14 residues. Here the CDR3 DNA reads TGTGCCAGCAGAGACATGAACTCCTACAATGAGCAGTTCTTC. As protein: CASRDMNSYNEQFF.

The rearrangement joins TRBV30 to TRBJ1-5; D gene ambiguous. The CDR3 is 15 amino acids. V was clipped by 2 bases and J by 1 base, with 12 bases between them. Germline CDR1 and CDR2: GTSNPN and SVGIG (reference sequence). The chain's CDR3 is CAWSSMLGSNQPQHF. CDR3 in DNA: TGTGCCTGGAGTTCCATGCTGGGGAGCAATCAGCCCCAGCATTTT.

In the case of this clonotype: This may be a read error: a much more frequent sequence differs by one nucleotide. The gene calls are TRBV6-2 or TRBV6-3 and TRBJ2-3; 11 positions match TRBD2. J lost 0 bases, V lost 2 bases, and 7 bases had no gene match. The CDR3 runs to 18 residues. The V gene's germline CDR1 is MNHEY and CDR2 SVGEGT. This CDR3 reads CASSYITSGSQSTDTQYF. In DNA form, the CDR3 reads TGTGCCAGCAGTTACATAACTAGCGGGAGCCAGAGCACAGATACGCAGTATTTT.

In the case of this clonotype: One end of the junction varies from germline; a read error may be responsible. The chain employs TRBV28 and TRBJ1-6; TRBD1 is a possible D gene (6 bases). The CDR3 runs to 15 residues. CDR1 and CDR2 from the germline V gene are MDHEN and SYDVKM. CDR3 amino acids: CTSSHTTGWYSPLHF. In DNA, the CDR3 is TGTACCAGCAGTCATACCACAGGGTGGTATTCACCCCTCCACTTT.

The V and J genes are TRBV6-2 or TRBV6-3 and TRBJ1-5, with 8 nucleotides matching TRBD1. Germline lookup yields CDR1 MNHEY and CDR2 SVGEGT. This CDR3 comprises 14 residues. J gave up 2 bases and V 5 bases, and 2 bases lay outside the gene matches. CDR3 coding DNA: TGTGCCAGCAGTACGGGACAGGGCAATCAGCCCCAGCATTTT. It yields the protein CASSTGQGNQPQHF.

This clonotype has only one observation. This may arise from a read error, as a much more abundant clone is one base away. The J gene is TRBJ2-2, the V gene TRBV6-1; possible D gene TRBD2, 5 bases. This CDR3 spans 13 amino acids. Germline loops: CDR1 MNHNS, CDR2 SASEGT. CDR3 DNA: TGTGCCAGCGGCGATCCCCCGCTCGGGAAGCTGTTTTTT. This codes for CASGDPPLGKLFF.